This TCR beta chain was identified in a study of cytomegalovirus exposure and HLA in healthy donors (dated by TCRdb to 2016 to 2017). About the investigation overall: According to a later analysis, one platform produced both the roughly 110 validation repertoires and the 720 or so repertoires of the first cohort. The study aimed to test whether signatures of past pathogen exposure could be identified by cataloging public T cell receptors. To predict cytomegalovirus infection status, the study brought together high-throughput TCR immunosequencing, statistical association of individual TCRs with disease status, and machine learning. A separate validation cohort of 100 to 150 different subjects was used in addition to the approximately 700-subject first cohort.

The junction carries 21 bases between V and J, which are trimmed by 8 bases and 8 bases respectively. From the cysteine up to the phenylalanine, the CDR3 has a length of 15 residues. Here the CDR3 DNA is all that survives: 45 bases in frame from base 1. CDR1 MNHEY and CDR2 SMNVEV were looked up in the germline V gene (reference sequence). To note about this clone: This clone's antigen is unknown. Base quality data are lacking; no much larger clone is found one base away.

Study-level results and caveats: The study gave a list of 150 to 200 TCR beta chains associated with cytomegalovirus. A later analysis had no HLA typing for the validation cohort, so co-occurrence there was scored across all 120 or so repertoires. According to the authors, the approach could potentially be generalized to other disease states and immunological phenotypes. Subsequent analysis determined that TCRs grouped into clusters in the first cohort also showed a tendency toward co-occurrence across the approximately 110 validation repertoires, and 90% to 95% of cluster scores exceeded 0. The classifier was reported to diagnose cytomegalovirus status with high specificity and sensitivity in both the original and validation cohorts. Three of the identified cytomegalovirus-associated TCR beta chains were confirmed in vitro to be specific for cytomegalovirus antigens. While some public TCRs were present in many individuals, most TCR sequences turned up only very rarely across donors.

Separate from the roughly 650-subject first cohort, the validation cohort of 90 to 150 subjects was the group to which the donors belonged. Preparation of the library involved the immunoSEQ multiplex PCR assay. In the paper's pipeline: A statistical classification framework was developed to diagnose cytomegalovirus status using the catalog of TCR beta chain sequences. Imported from immuneACCESS, the table was reduced by TCRdb to in-frame sequences with V and J called. These copies leave out some clones; in studies compared against another copy, an unresolved V gene accounts for under half, and the cause of the remainder is not known. The V and J calls and the clone size are those of that table, but D and trimming were determined from the DNA. The table for this sample lists 150,000 to 200,000 clones; over 65% of them were counted only once. In total, the top ten clones hold roughly 7.5% of the sample.

The source of this sequence is a man aged 18 to 29 in good health and CMV-seropositive. The sample taken for sequencing was PBMCs. Recombination linked TRBV27 to TRBJ1-4; possibly the D gene is TRBD1, per 6 matching bases. The DNA sequence reads TGTGCCAGCCGAAAAAAAGGGGGGGTGACCGAAAAACTGTTTTTT. This is translated as CASRKKGGVTEKLFF.